Below are 4 T cell receptor beta chains sequenced from a single sample in a study of patients and donors after allogeneic stem cell transplantation. Using its own MiXCR run on the RT-PCR reads, TCRdb lists one record per CDR3 protein. This table has about 200,000 distinct CDR3 sequences, 35% to 45% appearing once. The sample taken for sequencing was blood, either unsorted or a sorted T cell fraction (not recorded which). Source of these receptors: a human donor who was either an allogeneic HSCT recipient or a stem cell or donor lymphocyte infusion donor (not recorded which). It is not recorded whose cells these are; they may come from a transplant donor.

There are a few counts of this clonotype. V gene TRBV18 combines with J gene TRBJ1-4; perhaps TRBD1 as D (6 bases). V dropped 3 bases and J dropped 3 bases, with 20 bases sitting between them. Germline CDR1 KGHSH, CDR2 LQKENI. The CDR3 length is 18 residues. The CDR3 spells CASSPIPPGAQANEKLFF. The CDR3 DNA reads as TGTGCCAGCTCACCGATCCCTCCGGGGGCTCAGGCTAATGAAAAACTGTTTTTT.

This clonotype was recorded a few times. The chain links TRBV12-3 or TRBV12-4 to TRBJ1-6; D perhaps matches TRBD1 (5 bases). There are 15 residues in the CDR3. Trimming shortened V by 3 bases and J by 8 bases, and 14 bases separated the two germline ends. The DNA of the CDR3 is TGTGCCAGCAGTTTCCACGGGGCTAAGGATTCACCCCTCCACTTT. This sequence encodes CASSFHGAKDSPLHF.

In this sample, this clonotype turned up a few times. V gene TRBV5-1 combines with J gene TRBJ2-3, with unresolved D. Trimming removed 3 bases from V and 0 bases from J, with 14 bases in between. CDR3 length: 16 amino acids. The V gene's germline CDR1 is SGHRS and CDR2 YFSETQ. The DNA of the CDR3 is TGCGCCAGCAGCTCGAGGCAGTTTTCTAGCACAGATACGCAGTATTTT. Translating gives CASSSRQFSSTDTQYF.

CDR3 in DNA: TGTGCCAGCAGCGCGACAGGGTGGGGCTATGGCTACACCTTC. Protein sequence: CASSATGWGYGYTF. The J gene is TRBJ1-2, the V gene TRBV9, with 7 bases lining up with TRBD1. The trim removed 3 bases at V and 4 bases at J, leaving 6 bases unmatched. This CDR3 is built from 14 residues. Germline V CDR1 and CDR2: SGDLS, YYNGEE. Looking up the rest from reference TRBV9 and TRBJ1-2 gives the full variable domain: DSGVTQTPKHLITATGQRVTLRCSPRSGDLSVYWYQQSLDQGLQFLIQYYNGEERAKGNILERFSAQQFPDLHSELNLSSLELGDSALYFCASSATGWGYGYTFGSGTRLTVV.